The 21 T cell receptor beta chains below come from one sample, sequenced in a study of CD8 T cells in ankylosing spondylitis. Study observations and caveats: It appeared that ankylosing spondylitis blood was characterized by a TCR beta motif of several highly homologous variants.

TCRdb used MiXCR to reprocess the 5' RACE reads, holding one entry per CDR3 protein. This sample has over 400,000 distinct CDR3 sequences, with 25% to 30% found just once. Antigens for these TCRs are unknown. The sample taken for sequencing was blood, either unsorted or a sorted T cell fraction (not recorded which). Source of these receptors: a male donor with ankylosing spondylitis.

For this clonotype: The junction and the germline gene differ at one end; a read error may be behind it. The rearrangement joins TRBV7-2 to TRBJ1-2; perhaps TRBD1 as D (5 bases). The CDR3 covers 13 residues. Germline V lookup: CDR1 SGHTA, CDR2 FQGNSA. DNA of the CDR3: TGTGCCAGCAGCCTGGGGGTAGGCTATAGCTACACCTTC. Translation gives CASSLGVGYSYTF.

This clonotype has only a few counts. The chain's CDR3 is CSASLVDQETQYF. CDR3 DNA: TGCAGTGCTAGTCTGGTCGACCAAGAGACCCAGTACTTC. The chain combines TRBV20-1 with TRBJ2-5, with unresolved D. The length of the CDR3 is 13 residues. The germline V gene encodes CDR1 DFQATT and CDR2 SNEGSKA (reference sequence). Trimming pared 3 bases from V and 0 bases from J, leaving 8 bases between.

In its sample, this clonotype was seen a few times. The chain links TRBV7-9 to TRBJ1-2; TRBD1 is a possible D gene (6 bases). CDR3 length: 14 residues. Trimming left V 5 bases short and J 7 bases short, with 17 bases between. Germline V gene lookup returns CDR1 SEHNR and CDR2 FQNEAQ (reference sequence). CDR3 sequence reads: CASSPGTTLSGYTF. CDR3 in DNA: TGTGCCAGCAGCCCCGGGACAACCCTATCTGGCTACACCTTC.

This clonotype was seen just once. The V gene is TRBV5-1, the J gene TRBJ1-2; D is uncertain. Germline V CDR1 and CDR2: SGHRS, YFSETQ. Trimming removed 5 bases from V and 1 base from J, with 12 bases in between. This CDR3 contains 14 residues. The CDR3 loop is CASRGSGDNYGYTF. The DNA for the CDR3 is TGCGCCAGCAGAGGTTCCGGGGATAACTATGGCTACACCTTC.

This clonotype has a handful of counts. This sequence joins TRBV27 and TRBJ2-1, with 11 bases that match TRBD2. Germline CDR1 and CDR2: MNHEY and SMNVEV (reference sequence). CDR3 length: 18 residues. The ends lost 1 base at V and 6 bases at J; junction bases unmatched: 11. DNA of the CDR3: TGTGCCAGCAGTTTATTCCCTATACTAGCGGGAGTGGGCAATGAGCAGTTCTTC. This encodes CASSLFPILAGVGNEQFF.

This clonotype was picked up a small number of times. The chain links TRBV5-1 to TRBJ2-3; 7 bases map to TRBD1. CDR3 length equals 14 residues. Germline loops: CDR1 SGHRS, CDR2 YFSETQ. V lost 8 bases to trimming and J lost 6 bases; unmatched junction nucleotides: 12. The CDR3 sequence is CARKTGKTGDTQYF. In nucleotides, the CDR3 is TGCGCCAGAAAGACCGGGAAGACAGGGGATACGCAGTATTTT.

This clonotype was recorded a few times. The J gene is TRBJ1-4, the V gene TRBV5-1, with 8 bases lining up with TRBD1. V lost 0 bases to trimming and J lost 8 bases; unmatched junction nucleotides: 6. Germline lookup yields CDR1 SGHRS and CDR2 YFSETQ. The CDR3 is 15 amino acids. CDR3 loop: CASSLERTGREKLFF. For the CDR3, the DNA is TGCGCCAGCAGCTTGGAGAGGACAGGGAGGGAAAAACTGTTTTTT.

The chain is built from TRBV7-9 and TRBJ1-4; a weak D match, TRBD1 (6 bases). The V end was cut by 5 bases, the J end by 7 bases, with 11 bases between. The length of the CDR3 is 13 residues. Per germline, CDR1 SEHNR and CDR2 FQNEAQ (reference sequence). In nucleotides, the CDR3 is TGTGCCAGCAGCCAGGGGTACGGTGAAAAACTGTTTTTT. It translates to CASSQGYGEKLFF.

The J gene is TRBJ2-1, the V gene TRBV5-1; the match to TRBD2 covers 9 bases. The germline V gene has CDR1 SGHRS and CDR2 YFSETQ. The CDR3 is 16 amino acids. The V gene end was trimmed by 4 bases and the J gene end by 4 bases; junction bases not matched to a gene: 9. The CDR3: CASSPLAGGNYNEQFF. The CDR3 DNA is TGCGCCAGCAGCCCGCTTGCGGGAGGGAATTACAATGAGCAGTTCTTC.

The V gene is TRBV15, the J gene TRBJ1-6; 7 bases align to TRBD1. CDR3 length: 13 amino acids. Germline CDR1 reads LNHNV; CDR2 reads YYDKDF (reference sequence). Trimming removed 1 base from V and 14 bases from J; junction bases left unmatched: 5. CDR3 sequence: CATSRVRGQTLHF. The CDR3 bases are TGTGCCACCAGCAGAGTAAGGGGACAGACCCTCCACTTT.

The rearrangement uses TRBV6-1 and TRBJ1-4; D remains unclear. This CDR3 has 12 amino acids. With 2 bases removed from V and 14 bases from J, the gap between germline ends came to 12 bases. The germline gives CDR1 MNHNS, CDR2 SASEGT. The CDR3 is CASSEPAKGLFF. CDR3 DNA sequence: TGTGCCAGCAGTGAACCCGCCAAAGGGCTGTTTTTT.

This clonotype was counted between two and nine times. The V gene is TRBV20-1, the J gene TRBJ2-1; no clear D. V was cut by 3 bases and J by 0 bases, with 6 bases left in between. CDR1 is DFQATT, CDR2 SNEGSKA, per germline (reference sequence). The CDR3 is made up of 13 amino acids. The CDR3 region is CSASYSSYNEQFF. The CDR3 nucleotides are TGCAGTGCTAGTTATAGCTCCTACAATGAGCAGTTCTTC.

This clonotype appeared a few times. The chain couples TRBV24-1 to TRBJ2-1; 8 nucleotides agree with TRBD2. Germline CDR1 reads KGHDR; CDR2 reads SFDVKD. This CDR3 has 18 amino acids. The V segment lost 4 bases and the J segment 6 bases; nucleotides outside the gene matches: 16. The CDR3: CATSDPTLSSGRSNEQFF. The CDR3, as DNA: TGTGCCACCAGTGACCCAACCCTATCCAGCGGGAGATCCAATGAGCAGTTCTTC.

The J gene is TRBJ2-7, the V gene TRBV10-3; 10 bases align to TRBD1. V shed 3 bases, J shed 2 bases, and the junction held 4 bases outside the gene matches. Per germline, CDR1 ENHRY and CDR2 SYGVKD. This CDR3 region has 15 residues. The CDR3 is CAISEGDRGTYEQYF. The CDR3 DNA follows: TGTGCCATCAGTGAAGGGGACAGGGGCACCTACGAGCAGTACTTC.

V usage is TRBV20-1 and J usage is TRBJ2-3, with D maybe TRBD2 (6 bases). Trimming cost V 6 bases and J 0 bases, with 16 bases left between them. The CDR3 loop spans 15 amino acids. Germline V gives CDR1 DFQATT, CDR2 SNEGSKA (reference sequence). CDR3: CSATPGLASTDTQYF. CDR3 DNA: TGCAGTGCGACCCCGGGACTGGCTAGCACAGATACGCAGTATTTT.

The gene calls are TRBV9 and TRBJ2-1; D is unclear. Germline V lookup: CDR1 SGDLS, CDR2 YYNGEE. Trimming shortened V by 0 bases and J by 0 bases, and 4 bases separated the two germline ends. The CDR3 is 14 residues long. Written as DNA, the CDR3 is TGTGCCAGCAGCGTAGTTAGCTCCTACAATGAGCAGTTCTTC. This translates into CASSVVSSYNEQFF. The variable domain in full, completed from reference TRBV9 and TRBJ2-1, reads DSGVTQTPKHLITATGQRVTLRCSPRSGDLSVYWYQQSLDQGLQFLIQYYNGEERAKGNILERFSAQQFPDLHSELNLSSLELGDSALYFCASSVVSSYNEQFFGPGTRLTVL.

This clonotype was seen a few times. The gene calls are TRBV7-2 and TRBJ1-1; no firm D call. Germline CDR1 SGHTA, CDR2 FQGNSA. The CDR3 runs 13 residues. The germline V and J ends were trimmed by 8 bases and 1 base, with 11 bases remaining between them. CDR3: CASLLQANTEAFF. CDR3 sequence (DNA): TGTGCCAGCTTGTTACAAGCGAACACTGAAGCTTTCTTT.

This clonotype was observed a few times. This chain links TRBV29-1 with TRBJ2-3; D may be TRBD1 or TRBD2 (6 bases each). The CDR3 totals 12 residues. Germline V lookup: CDR1 SQVTM, CDR2 ANQGSEA. V gave up 7 bases and J gave up 7 bases, with 15 bases separating them. The CDR3 region is CSGEEGDYTQYF. DNA for the CDR3: TGCAGCGGTGAGGAGGGGGATTATACGCAGTATTTT.

This clonotype was observed a few times. This chain joins TRBV5-6 and TRBJ1-5, with unresolved D. Trimming removed 4 bases at V and 5 bases at J, with 10 bases between. This CDR3 spans 13 amino acids. CDR1 and CDR2 (germline): SGHDT, YYEEEE. CDR3 coding DNA: TGTGCCAGCAGCGGAGGGAGCCATCAGCCCCAGCATTTT. Translation: CASSGGSHQPQHF.

V and J are TRBV7-9 and TRBJ2-1, with 7 bases identical to TRBD1. The J segment lost 8 bases and the V segment lost 5 bases, leaving 12 bases of the junction unmatched. The CDR3 totals 15 residues. Germline-derived CDR1 and CDR2 are SEHNR and FQNEAQ (reference sequence). CDR3 loop: CASSPGQGDGDEQFF. The CDR3 region has the DNA TGTGCCAGCAGCCCCGGGCAGGGGGATGGGGATGAGCAGTTCTTC.

This rearrangement joins TRBV12-3 or TRBV12-4 to TRBJ1-3, with TRBD1 as a possible D gene (6 bases). V lost 3 bases and J lost 2, with 8 bases in between. CDR3 size: 14 residues. CDR3 in DNA: TGTGCCAGCAGTTTCGCAGGGGCTGGAAACACCATATATTTT. Residues: CASSFAGAGNTIYF.